This TCR beta chain emerged from a study of T cell repertoires in cytomegalovirus infection. Study at large: Public TCR beta signatures marked donors with CMV infection and the matching HLA.

TCRdb reprocessed the reads with MiXCR, giving one entry per CDR3 protein. This table holds roughly 140,000 distinct CDR3 sequences, around 24% found once. General observations from the study: Of the TCR beta families, the public ones yielded a cumulative frequency that identified carriers of CMV plus the relevant HLA.

Trimming cost V 5 bases and J 0 bases; bases outside gene matches: 6. This CDR3 has 16 residues. In germline, CDR1 is SEHNR, CDR2 FQNEAQ (reference sequence). In its sample, this clonotype was seen a few times. Antigen: not known. The sequenced sample consisted of PBMCs. The genes are TRBV7-9 and TRBJ2-5, with 10 bases identical to TRBD2. This sequence was found in a human donor in good health (CMV status not recorded). Some clones in this sample may be carry-over from other donors' samples. This chain's CDR3 is CASSPRLAGNQETQYF. For the CDR3, the DNA is TGTGCCAGCAGCCCCCGACTAGCGGGCAACCAAGAGACCCAGTACTTC.